The sequence of this T cell receptor (beta chain) was determined in a study of blood T cell repertoires in COVID-19. Across the study: Sites in the United States, Italy and Spain provided acute and convalescent COVID-19 samples. T cells, B-cell-depleted T cells, or PBMCs supplied cDNA or gDNA.

Resolution of symptoms, clearance, or two negative PCRs was present in recovered Cohort 3 donors. Method: immunoSEQ multiplex PCR; TCRdb's copy keeps in-frame clones and lacks some. The table lists 150,000 to 200,000 clones, around 90% of them singletons. The germline CDR1 and CDR2 sequences are DFQATT and SNEGSKA (reference sequence). This CDR3 is 15 amino acids long. Trimming took off 3 bases at V and 2 bases at J, with 16 bases between the two ends. The sample consisted of PBMCs or T cells enriched from blood (not recorded which). The chain recombines TRBV20-1 with TRBJ2-5, with D tentatively TRBD2 (6 bases). The sequence derives from a woman aged 18-29 years who had recovered from COVID-19. The DNA for the CDR3 is TGCAGTGCTAGTAGCCCCGGGAGAGCTCAAGAGACCCAGTACTTC. Translation gives CSASSPGRAQETQYF.